The text below deals with one T cell receptor (beta chain). Antigen unknown. The record originates from a study of T cell responses to AZD1222 COVID-19 vaccine. Findings and limits, study-wide: Baseline seropositives among AZD1222 recipients totaled only 5 to 7. CD4 TCRs linked to vaccination spanned spike, dominating at 160-218 and 743-854.

V gave up 3 bases and J gave up 6 bases, with 18 bases separating them. CDR1 is SGHRS and CDR2 is YFSETQ in the germline V gene. The CDR3 runs 16 residues. The method was immunoSEQ multiplex PCR; TCRdb's version includes in-frame clones alone and lacks a portion of them. This table has about 120,000 clones, about 92% appearing once. The sample here was peripheral blood, taken 28 days after the second AZD1222 dose. This clonotype originated in an adult who received the AZD1222 COVID-19 vaccine. The rearrangement links TRBV5-1 to TRBJ2-2, with D perhaps given as TRBD1 or TRBD2 (6 bases each). DNA of the CDR3: TGCGCCAGCAGCTCCCTTGACCGGGGGCGGGCCGGGGAGCTGTTTTTT. It encodes CASSSLDRGRAGELFF.